This T cell receptor (beta chain) was retrieved from a study of blood T cell repertoires in COVID-19 (TCRdb year 2020). Some background on the complete study: The collaborator samples originated in the United States, Italy and Spain and spanned the acute and convalescent phases of COVID-19. The samples were drawn from the first 160 participants of the ongoing ImmuneRACE study and from some 1,300 subjects provided by 6 global collaborators. A freely available public database, intended as a resource for researchers studying the immune response to SARS-CoV-2, is where the repertoires were released. The prospective study material was composed of cDNA or gDNA derived from T cells, B-cell-depleted T cells, or PBMCs. Nearly every sample came with metadata listing a de-identified subject ID, COVID-19 status, age in years and sex. Deeply sampled blood TCRbeta repertoires from subjects exposed to, actively infected with, or recovered from COVID-19 were included in the dataset. Where HLA class I and class II types were available, the types were taken from metadata supplied by the sample provider, not from assay-based typing.

The collaborating institutions used their own protocols to collect whole blood in K2EDTA tubes. For TCRbeta analysis, collaborators shipped samples as frozen whole blood, isolated PBMCs, or DNA extracted from either of those sample types. Points on this clone: Its antigen remains undetermined. Per-nucleotide qualities are absent, and no much larger clonotype sits a single base away.

Results the study describes overall, beyond this receptor: The amount of clinical and demographic metadata varied by source and participant and was provided uncurated.

TCRbeta CDR3 regions were amplified from genomic DNA by means of the immunoSEQ Assay, a bias-controlled multiplex PCR. The study's own analysis went as follows. Within the assay, amplification of reference gene primers was used to estimate how many nucleated cells each sample contained. To quantify the absolute abundance of each unique TCRbeta CDR3 rearrangement, sequence reads were collapsed and filtered. For each sample, productive Simpson clonality was calculated as the square root of Simpson's diversity index over productive rearrangements. This is the immuneACCESS table as TCRdb keeps it, with only in-frame sequences that have V and J called. A part of the clones is gone; compared with another copy, unresolved V genes explain less than half, and the rest is unexplained. D and trimming were read from the DNA, whereas the V and J calls and clone size are those reported in that table. The sample table records around 220,000 clones; roughly 84% of these occur just once. The ten largest clones take up about 20% of the sample.

The germline V gene supplies CDR1 SGHRS and CDR2 YFSETQ. V was cut back by 4 bases and J by 5 bases, leaving a gap of 13 bases between them. The CDR3 sequence holds 13 residues, the cysteine and phenylalanine included. Left in the record is the CDR3 DNA by itself, 39 bases read in frame from the first base. The sequence came from a man aged 25-40 years with active or convalescent COVID-19. Recombination linked TRBV5-1 to TRBJ2-7; the D gene is perhaps TRBD2, on 5 matching bases. Sample: peripheral blood. The CDR3 here reads CASSGPGVDEQYF. The sequence in DNA is TGCGCCAGCAGCGGGCCCGGGGTCGACGAGCAGTACTTC.